The 18 T cell receptor beta chains reported below all come from one sample, sequenced in a study of blood T cell repertoires in COVID-19. Libraries were prepared by immunoSEQ multiplex PCR; TCRdb keeps only in-frame clonotypes and omits some of them. Of under 200,000 clones in the sample, around 75% were seen once. The sequencing input was peripheral blood. These receptor sequences come from a woman aged 40 to 49 with COVID-19, enrolled during active disease.

This clone was counted a few times. The rearrangement uses TRBV7-9 and TRBJ2-1; D is unclear. The CDR3 is 19 amino acids. The germline CDR1 and CDR2 sequences are SEHNR and FQNEAQ (reference sequence). Trimming left V 0 bases short and J 0 bases short, with 18 bases between. CDR3 in DNA: TGTGCCAGCAGCTTAGCGGTCAGCCGGCTTTCTAGCTCCTACAATGAGCAGTTCTTC. This codes for CASSLAVSRLSSSYNEQFF. The full variable domain, in which reference TRBV7-9 and TRBJ2-1 provide the parts outside the CDR3, is DTGVSQNPRHKITKRGQNVTFRCDPISEHNRLYWYRQTLGQGPEFLTYFQNEAQLEKSRLLSDRFSAERPKGSFSTLEIQRTEQGDSAMYLCASSLAVSRLSSSYNEQFFGPGTRLTVL.

The chain employs TRBV4-1 and TRBJ1-2, with TRBD1 as a possible D gene (5 bases). The V and J ends lost 4 bases and 4 bases respectively, with 16 bases between them. Germline V gene sequence: CDR1 MGHRA, CDR2 YSYEKL. This CDR3 is built from 15 residues. CDR3 in amino acids: CASSLQGSPPYGYTF. CDR3 coding DNA: TGCGCCAGCAGCCTGCAGGGTTCCCCCCCCTATGGCTACACCTTC.

The CDR3 DNA is TGTGCCAGCAGCTTAGCGGGGACTAGCGGGGGGGCTGACAATGAGCAGTTCTTC. It specifies CASSLAGTSGGADNEQFF. The chain combines TRBV11-3 with TRBJ2-1, with 16 bases matching TRBD2. Germline V CDR1 and CDR2: SGHNT, YENEEA. V lost 1 base, J lost 5 bases, and 5 bases stayed unmatched. The CDR3 extends over 18 amino acids.

The V and J genes are TRBV5-4 and TRBJ2-7; TRBD1 agrees at 10 bases. The germline CDR1 and CDR2 sequences are SGHNT and YYREEE (reference sequence). The CDR3 runs to 15 residues. Trimming cost V 4 bases and J 3 bases; bases outside gene matches: 7. CDR3 protein: CASSGRQGADYEQYF. CDR3 in DNA: TGTGCCAGCAGCGGAAGACAGGGGGCGGACTACGAGCAGTACTTC. Full variable domain (remainder filled in from reference TRBV5-4 and TRBJ2-7): ETGVTQSPTHLIKTRGQQVTLRCSSQSGHNTVSWYQQALGQGPQFIFQYYREEENGRGNFPPRFSGLQFPNYSSELNVNALELDDSALYLCASSGRQGADYEQYFGPGTRLTVT.

This chain connects TRBV11-2 to TRBJ2-5, with D unresolved. The CDR3 length is 12 residues. Germline V gives CDR1 SGHAT, CDR2 FQNNGV. V lost 4 bases and J lost 5, with 8 bases in between. The CDR3 sequence: CASSSLTETQYF. DNA of the CDR3: TGTGCCAGCAGCTCCCTAACTGAGACCCAGTACTTC.

This rearrangement joins TRBV7-9 to TRBJ2-7; 9 nucleotides agree with TRBD1. CDR1 SEHNR and CDR2 FQNEAQ come from the germline V gene (reference sequence). V lost 5 bases, J lost 2 bases, and 4 bases stayed unmatched. The CDR3 loop spans 14 amino acids. CDR3 bases: TGTGCCAGCAGCGGCGGGACAGGGACCTACGAGCAGTACTTC. Amino acids: CASSGGTGTYEQYF.

This rearrangement joins TRBV6-6 to TRBJ2-3; 8 bases are shared with TRBD2. The CDR3 has 13 amino acids. With 7 bases clipped from V and 7 bases from J, the junction kept 7 bases outside the gene matches. The germline V gene has CDR1 MNHNY and CDR2 SVGAGI (reference sequence). CDR3 amino acids: CASTRLARHTQYF. Here the CDR3 DNA reads TGTGCCAGCACCCGACTAGCGCGACATACGCAGTATTTT.

The V and J genes are TRBV6-5 and TRBJ2-1; tentative D call: TRBD1 (6 bases). Germline V gene sequence: CDR1 MNHEY, CDR2 SVGAGI. The CDR3 totals 15 residues. V was trimmed by 2 bases and J by 2 bases, leaving 10 bases between them. This CDR3 is CASSYAGGTYNEQFF. CDR3 DNA: TGTGCCAGCAGTTACGCTGGGGGCACCTACAATGAGCAGTTCTTC.

The J gene is TRBJ1-6, the V gene TRBV30; D is perhaps TRBD1 (6 bases). Trimming removed 4 bases from V and 9 bases from J, with 19 bases in between. The CDR3 has 15 residues. From germline, CDR1 is GTSNPN and CDR2 SVGIG (reference sequence). The DNA for the CDR3 is TGTGCCTGGACCGAAACATCTGGGACAAGTTCACCCCTCCACTTT. Protein product: CAWTETSGTSSPLHF.

This chain uses TRBV4-2 with TRBJ1-1, with 8 bases fitting TRBD1. Germline loops: CDR1 LGHNA, CDR2 YNFKEQ. The CDR3 consists of 16 residues. J gave up 1 base and V 0 bases, and 4 bases lay outside the gene matches. The CDR3 sequence: CASSQDRGRGNTEAFF. The CDR3 DNA reads TGTGCCAGCAGCCAAGACAGGGGGCGAGGGAACACTGAAGCTTTCTTT.

A word on this clone: A junction end diverges from the germline sequence, so it may reflect a read error. V is TRBV5-5 and J is TRBJ1-5; D call uncertain. CDR3 length equals 15 residues. The V gene's germline CDR1 is SGHKS and CDR2 YYEKEE (reference sequence). The CDR3 DNA sequence: TGTGCCAGCAGTTTGGGCGGGTCGATGAATCAGCCCCAGCATTTT. Translating gives CASSLGGSMNQPQHF.

The chain joins TRBV27 to TRBJ2-1; maybe TRBD2 (6 bases). V was pared by 5 bases and J by 4 bases, with 9 bases between. The germline gives CDR1 MNHEY, CDR2 SMNVEV (reference sequence). This CDR3 is built from 13 residues. DNA for the CDR3: TGTGCCAGCAGTCCCGGGGGATACAATGAGCAGTTCTTC. Protein product: CASSPGGYNEQFF.

CDR3 in amino acids: CASSPLSNQPQHF. CDR3 nucleotides: TGTGCCAGCAGCCCCCTCAGCAATCAGCCCCAGCATTTT. V is TRBV7-8 and J is TRBJ1-5; no definite D call. The CDR3 is made up of 13 amino acids. V was cut by 5 bases and J by 1 base, with 6 bases left in between. The germline V gene encodes CDR1 SGHVS and CDR2 FQNEAQ.

Concerning this clone: An end of the junction differs from the germline gene, which may be a read error. Other nucleotide sequences from this sample produce the same CDR3. V usage is TRBV7-9 and J usage is TRBJ2-7, with a possible D match to TRBD2 (5 bases). The length of the CDR3 is 17 residues. The germline gives CDR1 SEHNR, CDR2 FQNEAQ (reference sequence). This chain's CDR3 is CASSLRSGSSGSYEQYF. As DNA, the CDR3 is TGTGCCAGCAGCTTAAGGTCAGGAAGCAGCGGCTCCTATGAGCAGTACTTC.

This chain links TRBV2 with TRBJ2-1; TRBD2 matches 11 bases. The V and J ends lost 9 bases and 9 bases, in that order; junction bases with no gene match: 10. The CDR3 sequence is 14 residues long. Germline-derived CDR1 and CDR2 are SNHLY and FYNNEI. In nucleotides, the CDR3 is TGTGCCAGTAGCGGGAGGGCTCGGGTGACTGAGCAGTTCTTC. This sequence encodes CASSGRARVTEQFF.

CDR3 bases: TGTGCCAGCAGTTTCGGGAGCGTCAGTGAGCAGTTCTTC. Amino acid sequence: CASSFGSVSEQFF. The chain joins TRBV6-5 to TRBJ2-1; a weak D match, TRBD2 (6 bases). Germline V gives CDR1 MNHEY, CDR2 SVGAGI. The CDR3 length is 13 residues. Trimming took 4 bases from V and 9 from J, leaving 13 bases between them.

V gene TRBV18 combines with J gene TRBJ2-7; perhaps TRBD2 as D (7 bases). In germline, CDR1 is KGHSH, CDR2 LQKENI. The CDR3 has 14 amino acids. V was cut by 3 bases and J by 7 bases, with 16 bases left in between. The CDR3 coding sequence is TGTGCCAGCTCACCCACGGGGGGCTCGGGTGAGCAGTACTTC. Residues: CASSPTGGSGEQYF.

This CDR3 reads CASSLDQGSDSPLHF. The CDR3, as DNA: TGCGCCAGCAGCTTGGACCAGGGGTCTGATTCACCCCTCCACTTT. The chain combines TRBV5-1 with TRBJ1-6; D possibly corresponds to TRBD1 (6 bases). The germline V and J ends were trimmed by 0 bases and 8 bases, with 12 bases remaining between them. Germline CDR1 and CDR2: SGHRS and YFSETQ. The CDR3 is 15 amino acids. Full variable domain (rest looked up from reference TRBV5-1 and TRBJ1-6): KAGVTQTPRYLIKTRGQQVTLSCSPISGHRSVSWYQQTPGQGLQFLFEYFSETQRNKGNFPGRFSGRQFSNSRSEMNVSTLELGDSALYLCASSLDQGSDSPLHFGNGTRLTVT.